This is a list of T cell receptor beta chains from one sample in a study of cytomegalovirus exposure and HLA in healthy donors. Clones were read by immunoSEQ multiplex PCR, and TCRdb kept only the in-frame ones, dropping some. Seen here are 200,000 to 250,000 clones, more than 75% observed once, and the top ten hold about 2%. Sample: PBMCs. Every receptor here comes from a woman in her late teens or twenties in good health and CMV-seropositive. CDR3s include the opening cysteine and the closing phenylalanine or tryptophan. Each record gives: J gene, CDR3 length, D gene, clone size, V gene, CDR3 protein, CDR3 DNA. A D gene is named only where the DNA matches it firmly. Part of the rows lack a size; the others show once, few, many or a class for expanded clones.

j_call: TRBJ1-5; cdr3_length: 14; d_call: .; clone_size: .; v_call: TRBV28; cdr3_aa: CASSSGQLNQPQHF; cdr3_nt: TGTGCCAGCAGTTCCGGACAGCTCAATCAGCCCCAGCATTTT
j_call: TRBJ2-7; cdr3_length: 15; d_call: .; clone_size: .; v_call: TRBV9; cdr3_aa: CASSVGLDTAYEQYF; cdr3_nt: TGTGCCAGCAGCGTAGGATTGGACACAGCCTACGAGCAGTACTTC
j_call: TRBJ2-1; cdr3_length: 16; d_call: TRBD2; clone_size: .; v_call: TRBV6-1; cdr3_aa: CASSVVSGRSHNEQFF; cdr3_nt: TGTGCCAGCAGTGTTGTAAGCGGGAGATCCCACAATGAGCAGTTCTTC
j_call: TRBJ1-1; cdr3_length: 16; d_call: TRBD1; clone_size: .; v_call: TRBV28; cdr3_aa: CASSSRDRVRNTEAFF; cdr3_nt: TGTGCCAGCAGTTCGCGGGACAGGGTGAGGAACACTGAAGCTTTCTTT
j_call: TRBJ2-3; cdr3_length: 15; d_call: .; clone_size: .; v_call: TRBV27; cdr3_aa: CASTTGLMFTDTQYF; cdr3_nt: TGTGCCAGCACCACGGGACTGATGTTCACAGATACGCAGTATTTT
j_call: TRBJ1-3; cdr3_length: 14; d_call: TRBD1; clone_size: .; v_call: TRBV5-1; cdr3_aa: CASSLTGVGNTIYF; cdr3_nt: TGCGCCAGCAGCTTGACAGGGGTCGGAAACACCATATATTTT
j_call: TRBJ1-2; cdr3_length: 12; d_call: .; clone_size: .; v_call: TRBV10-3; cdr3_aa: CAINTGRGGYTF; cdr3_nt: TGTGCCATCAATACAGGGAGGGGTGGCTACACCTTC
j_call: TRBJ2-2; cdr3_length: 15; d_call: TRBD2; clone_size: once; v_call: TRBV7-9; cdr3_aa: CASSLTSGRTGELFF; cdr3_nt: TGTGCCAGCAGCTTGACTAGCGGGAGGACCGGGGAGCTGTTTTTT
j_call: TRBJ2-7; cdr3_length: 16; d_call: TRBD2; clone_size: .; v_call: TRBV10-3; cdr3_aa: CAINQGGLAGAGEQYF; cdr3_nt: TGTGCCATCAATCAGGGAGGGCTAGCGGGAGCCGGGGAGCAGTACTTC
j_call: TRBJ1-2; cdr3_length: 12; d_call: .; clone_size: .; v_call: TRBV18; cdr3_aa: CASSMGSEGYTF; cdr3_nt: TGTGCCAGCTCAATGGGGAGTGAAGGCTACACCTTC
j_call: TRBJ2-1; cdr3_length: 15; d_call: TRBD1; clone_size: few; v_call: TRBV6-5; cdr3_aa: CASKLGAGGAVEQFF; cdr3_nt: TGTGCCAGCAAACTCGGGGCAGGGGGAGCGGTAGAGCAGTTCTTC
j_call: TRBJ1-2; cdr3_length: 12; d_call: TRBD1; clone_size: few; v_call: TRBV2; cdr3_aa: CASSGQGYGYTF; cdr3_nt: TGTGCCAGCTCCGGACAGGGCTATGGCTACACCTTC
j_call: TRBJ1-1; cdr3_length: 11; d_call: .; clone_size: .; v_call: TRBV6-1; cdr3_aa: CASSYRTEAFF; cdr3_nt: TGTGCCAGCAGTTACAGAACTGAAGCTTTCTTT
j_call: TRBJ2-7; cdr3_length: 14; d_call: .; clone_size: .; v_call: TRBV11-2; cdr3_aa: CASSLGHQLYEQYF; cdr3_nt: TGTGCCAGCAGCTTGGGACACCAGCTCTACGAGCAGTACTTC
j_call: TRBJ2-7; cdr3_length: 15; d_call: .; clone_size: .; v_call: TRBV29-1; cdr3_aa: CSVVKGRGDSYEQYF; cdr3_nt: TGCAGCGTTGTAAAGGGGCGGGGAGACTCCTACGAGCAGTACTTC
j_call: TRBJ1-2; cdr3_length: 13; d_call: .; clone_size: few; v_call: TRBV29-1; cdr3_aa: CSVPVRGPYGYTF; cdr3_nt: TGCAGCGTTCCGGTTCGGGGTCCCTATGGCTACACCTTC
j_call: TRBJ1-1; cdr3_length: 17; d_call: TRBD1; clone_size: .; v_call: TRBV4-1; cdr3_aa: CASSPEPGQELRTEAFF; cdr3_nt: TGCGCCAGCAGCCCTGAACCGGGACAGGAATTAAGGACTGAAGCTTTCTTT
j_call: TRBJ1-5; cdr3_length: 15; d_call: TRBD1; clone_size: few; v_call: TRBV7-9; cdr3_aa: CASSAGTGYNQPQHF; cdr3_nt: TGTGCCAGCAGCGCTGGGACAGGGTACAATCAGCCCCAGCATTTT
j_call: TRBJ1-1; cdr3_length: 13; d_call: .; clone_size: few; v_call: TRBV19; cdr3_aa: CASLRPGNTEAFF; cdr3_nt: TGTGCCAGCCTCAGACCGGGGAACACTGAAGCTTTCTTT
j_call: TRBJ2-1; cdr3_length: 12; d_call: TRBD2; clone_size: .; v_call: TRBV30; cdr3_aa: CAWSVAGGEQFF; cdr3_nt: TGTGCCTGGAGTGTGGCGGGGGGCGAGCAGTTCTTC
j_call: TRBJ2-2; cdr3_length: 15; d_call: .; clone_size: .; v_call: TRBV5-1; cdr3_aa: CASSLWAYATGELFF; cdr3_nt: TGCGCCAGCAGCTTGTGGGCGTATGCCACCGGGGAGCTGTTTTTT
j_call: TRBJ2-1; cdr3_length: 16; d_call: .; clone_size: .; v_call: TRBV27; cdr3_aa: CASSLSPGEAYNEQFF; cdr3_nt: TGTGCCAGCAGTTTATCACCTGGAGAAGCGTACAATGAGCAGTTCTTC
j_call: TRBJ2-7; cdr3_length: 14; d_call: TRBD1; clone_size: .; v_call: TRBV6-1; cdr3_aa: CASSTRTGDYEQYF; cdr3_nt: TGTGCCAGCAGTACAAGGACAGGGGACTACGAGCAGTACTTC
j_call: TRBJ2-1; cdr3_length: 15; d_call: .; clone_size: .; v_call: TRBV10-2; cdr3_aa: CASHTLSSADHEQFF; cdr3_nt: TGCGCCAGCCACACCCTGTCTAGCGCGGACCATGAGCAGTTCTTC
j_call: TRBJ2-5; cdr3_length: 12; d_call: .; clone_size: .; v_call: TRBV18; cdr3_aa: CASSLAQETQYF; cdr3_nt: TGTGCCAGCTCCCTAGCTCAAGAGACCCAGTACTTC
j_call: TRBJ2-1; cdr3_length: 12; d_call: .; clone_size: .; v_call: TRBV18; cdr3_aa: CASSPREYEQFF; cdr3_nt: TGTGCCAGCTCACCCCGGGAGTACGAGCAGTTCTTC
j_call: TRBJ1-3; cdr3_length: 15; d_call: .; clone_size: .; v_call: TRBV27; cdr3_aa: CASSPNIYSGNTIYF; cdr3_nt: TGTGCCAGCAGTCCCAACATATATTCTGGAAACACCATATATTTT
j_call: TRBJ2-7; cdr3_length: 16; d_call: .; clone_size: once; v_call: TRBV7-2; cdr3_aa: CASKQRGGASSYEQYF; cdr3_nt: TGTGCCAGCAAACAAAGAGGGGGGGCGAGTTCCTACGAGCAGTACTTC
j_call: TRBJ2-5; cdr3_length: 14; d_call: .; clone_size: .; v_call: TRBV7-6; cdr3_aa: CASSPGQPQETQYF; cdr3_nt: TGTGCCAGCAGCCCCGGACAGCCTCAAGAGACCCAGTACTTC
j_call: TRBJ2-3; cdr3_length: 16; d_call: .; clone_size: once; v_call: TRBV2; cdr3_aa: CASSINRGRGTDTQYF; cdr3_nt: TGTGCCAGCAGTATCAACAGGGGCCGGGGGACAGATACGCAGTATTTT
j_call: TRBJ1-1; cdr3_length: 14; d_call: .; clone_size: .; v_call: TRBV10-3; cdr3_aa: CAISDGSMNTEAFF; cdr3_nt: TGTGCCATCAGTGATGGCAGTATGAACACTGAAGCTTTCTTT
j_call: TRBJ1-1; cdr3_length: 16; d_call: TRBD1; clone_size: .; v_call: TRBV6-5; cdr3_aa: CASSFGGQGKNTEAFF; cdr3_nt: TGTGCCAGCAGTTTCGGGGGACAGGGGAAGAACACTGAAGCTTTCTTT
j_call: TRBJ2-7; cdr3_length: 13; d_call: .; clone_size: .; v_call: TRBV29-1; cdr3_aa: CSVLGLGDYEQYF; cdr3_nt: TGCAGCGTGCTGGGACTCGGGGATTACGAGCAGTACTTC
j_call: TRBJ2-1; cdr3_length: 19; d_call: TRBD2; clone_size: .; v_call: TRBV10-3; cdr3_aa: CAISAGLADPMSSYNEQFF; cdr3_nt: TGTGCCATCAGTGCTGGACTAGCGGACCCGATGAGCTCCTACAATGAGCAGTTCTTC
j_call: TRBJ2-7; cdr3_length: 14; d_call: TRBD2; clone_size: .; v_call: TRBV5-6; cdr3_aa: CASRTSGGGYEQYF; cdr3_nt: TGTGCCAGCAGGACTAGCGGAGGGGGTTACGAGCAGTACTTC
j_call: TRBJ1-5; cdr3_length: 14; d_call: .; clone_size: .; v_call: TRBV4-1; cdr3_aa: CASSQGGGRQPQHF; cdr3_nt: TGCGCCAGCAGCCAAGGGGGGGGGAGGCAGCCCCAGCATTTT
j_call: TRBJ1-1; cdr3_length: 13; d_call: .; clone_size: .; v_call: TRBV6-5; cdr3_aa: CASSTQKGLEAFF; cdr3_nt: TGTGCCAGCAGTACCCAGAAGGGACTTGAAGCTTTCTTT
j_call: TRBJ1-5; cdr3_length: 15; d_call: TRBD1; clone_size: .; v_call: TRBV5-1; cdr3_aa: CASSLWDSYNQPQHF; cdr3_nt: TGCGCCAGCAGCTTGTGGGACAGCTACAATCAGCCCCAGCATTTT
j_call: TRBJ2-3; cdr3_length: 14; d_call: .; clone_size: .; v_call: TRBV5-1; cdr3_aa: CASSLGYTTDTQYF; cdr3_nt: TGCGCCAGCAGCTTGGGGTACACCACAGATACGCAGTATTTT
j_call: TRBJ2-2; cdr3_length: 22; d_call: TRBD2; clone_size: once; v_call: TRBV27; cdr3_aa: CASSRNPGRDYIPHHSTGELFF; cdr3_nt: TGTGCCAGCAGTCGCAACCCCGGTAGGGACTATATCCCCCACCACAGCACCGGGGAGCTGTTTTTT
j_call: TRBJ2-7; cdr3_length: 14; d_call: .; clone_size: .; v_call: TRBV6-6; cdr3_aa: CASRPPGQSYEQYF; cdr3_nt: TGTGCCAGCCGCCCCCCCGGACAGTCCTACGAGCAGTACTTC
j_call: TRBJ1-5; cdr3_length: 15; d_call: .; clone_size: .; v_call: TRBV9; cdr3_aa: CASSGSGEGNQPQHF; cdr3_nt: TGTGCCAGCAGCGGAAGCGGGGAGGGCAATCAGCCCCAGCATTTT
j_call: TRBJ2-6; cdr3_length: 16; d_call: .; clone_size: .; v_call: TRBV5-4; cdr3_aa: CASSSVEGSGANVLTF; cdr3_nt: TGTGCCAGCAGCTCCGTGGAGGGGTCTGGGGCCAACGTCCTGACTTTC
j_call: TRBJ2-7; cdr3_length: 12; d_call: .; clone_size: .; v_call: TRBV28; cdr3_aa: CASSFGSDEQYF; cdr3_nt: TGTGCCAGCAGTTTTGGTTCAGACGAGCAGTACTTC